Each of the 10 T cell receptor beta chains below was sequenced from the same sample in a study of cytomegalovirus exposure and HLA in healthy donors. PCR employed 60 Vbeta and 13 Jbeta primers. Clones were sequenced by immunoSEQ multiplex PCR, and TCRdb holds only the in-frame ones, with some missing. The sample has 70,000 to 95,000 clones, 70% to 80% seen once. Sequenced sample: PBMCs. Receptors were obtained from a woman in her thirties or forties in good health and CMV-seropositive.

The chain combines TRBV6-6 with TRBJ1-1; 9 nucleotides align to TRBD1. Germline CDR1 is MNHNY and CDR2 is SVGAGI (reference sequence). With V trimmed by 0 bases and J by 3 bases, 2 bases remained unmatched. The CDR3 is 15 amino acids. The CDR3 here is CASSYSDRGDTEAFF. DNA for the CDR3: TGTGCCAGCAGTTACTCCGACAGGGGGGACACTGAAGCTTTCTTT.

As concerns this clone: One junction end does not reproduce the germline sequence, and a read error may be involved. CDR3 region: CASSLAQGDEQFF. DNA of the CDR3: TGTGCTAGCAGCTTAGCTCAGGGGGATGAGCAGTTCTTC. The rearrangement links TRBV7-7 to TRBJ2-1; 7 bases match TRBD1. The CDR3 sequence is 13 residues long. Germline lookup yields CDR1 SSHAT and CDR2 FNYEAQ (reference sequence).

The table lists this clone with a few counts. The chain employs TRBV10-3 and TRBJ2-3; TRBD2 aligns across 13 bases. This CDR3 is built from 16 residues. Germline-derived CDR1 and CDR2 are ENHRY and SYGVKD. With V trimmed by 3 bases and J by 4 bases, 4 bases remained unmatched. CDR3 protein: CAISDQGTSGADTQYF. CDR3 DNA: TGTGCCATCAGTGATCAGGGGACTAGCGGGGCAGATACGCAGTATTTT.

In this sample, this clone turned up a few times. The chain combines TRBV4-1 with TRBJ2-5; 8 bases line up with TRBD2. The V gene's germline CDR1 is MGHRA and CDR2 YSYEKL. The CDR3 sequence is 14 residues long. J lost 1 base, V lost 6 bases, and 4 bases had no gene match. The CDR3 loop is CASSYSGTQETQYF. CDR3 sequence (DNA): TGCGCCAGCAGTTATAGCGGGACCCAAGAGACCCAGTACTTC.

This sequence joins TRBV7-2 and TRBJ2-3; D gene ambiguous. The CDR3 sequence is 12 residues long. V lost 4 bases and J 2 bases, leaving 4 bases between the germline ends. Germline CDR1 SGHTA, CDR2 FQGNSA. The CDR3 bases are TGTGCCAGCAGCTCTACCACAGATACGCAGTATTTT. It encodes CASSSTTDTQYF.

This clone was seen a single time. The J gene is TRBJ2-5, the V gene TRBV12-5; possibly TRBD2 for D (6 bases). The ends were cut back, 2 bases at V and 0 bases at J, with 10 bases in the middle. The CDR3 runs 15 residues. Germline CDR1 is LGHNT and CDR2 is FRNRAP. The CDR3 loop reads CASGLTAGNQETQYF. The CDR3 coding sequence is TGTGCTAGTGGTTTGACTGCGGGGAACCAAGAGACCCAGTACTTC.

The rearrangement links TRBV12-5 to TRBJ1-1; D perhaps matches TRBD1 (5 bases). In germline, CDR1 is LGHNT, CDR2 FRNRAP. Trimming took 3 bases from V and 0 from J, leaving 8 bases between them. CDR3 length: 14 amino acids. As DNA, the CDR3 is TGTGCTAGTGGTTTAAGGGGAATGAACACTGAAGCTTTCTTT. Its protein product is CASGLRGMNTEAFF.

The CDR3 is CASSTQGAADTQYF. The DNA for the CDR3 is TGTGCCAGCAGCACACAGGGGGCCGCAGATACGCAGTATTTT. This chain joins TRBV11-3 and TRBJ2-3; 9 bases are a match to TRBD1. The trim removed 5 bases at V and 4 bases at J, leaving 4 bases unmatched. This CDR3 comprises 14 residues. Germline V gene lookup returns CDR1 SGHNT and CDR2 YENEEA.

J is TRBJ1-1 and V is TRBV9; 9 bases are shared with TRBD1. Germline V gives CDR1 SGDLS, CDR2 YYNGEE. The J segment lost 2 bases and the V segment lost 4 bases, leaving 6 bases of the junction unmatched. The CDR3 runs to 15 residues. Here the CDR3 reads CASSPLTGGNTEAFF. The CDR3 DNA sequence: TGTGCCAGCAGCCCTCTGACAGGGGGAAACACTGAAGCTTTCTTT.

The rearrangement joins TRBV18 to TRBJ1-3; possible D gene TRBD1, 6 bases. V was clipped by 3 bases and J by 0 bases, with 12 bases between them. The germline CDR1 and CDR2 sequences are KGHSH and LQKENI. The CDR3 contains 16 residues. In nucleotides, the CDR3 is TGTGCCAGCTCACCCGGACAGTCTTTCTCTGGAAACACCATATATTTT. It is translated as CASSPGQSFSGNTIYF.